The entry that follows covers one T cell receptor (beta chain) sequence. The data originate from a study of control samples from healthy donors and cancer patients. Sequencing was performed with immunoSEQ multiplex PCR; in TCRdb, only in-frame clones are kept and a portion is missing. The sample shows fewer than 250,000 clones, roughly nine tenths of them seen only once. The V end was cut by 0 bases, the J end by 5 bases, with 8 bases between. CDR3 length: 13 amino acids. The receptor was isolated from a man aged 30 to 45 in good health. Sequencing was done on a sample of blood. The rearrangement links TRBV12-3 or TRBV12-4 to TRBJ2-7; weak D call: TRBD1 (6 bases). The CDR3 bases are TGTGCCAGCAGTTTAGCGGGACAAGACGAGCAGTACTTC. It codes for CASSLAGQDEQYF.